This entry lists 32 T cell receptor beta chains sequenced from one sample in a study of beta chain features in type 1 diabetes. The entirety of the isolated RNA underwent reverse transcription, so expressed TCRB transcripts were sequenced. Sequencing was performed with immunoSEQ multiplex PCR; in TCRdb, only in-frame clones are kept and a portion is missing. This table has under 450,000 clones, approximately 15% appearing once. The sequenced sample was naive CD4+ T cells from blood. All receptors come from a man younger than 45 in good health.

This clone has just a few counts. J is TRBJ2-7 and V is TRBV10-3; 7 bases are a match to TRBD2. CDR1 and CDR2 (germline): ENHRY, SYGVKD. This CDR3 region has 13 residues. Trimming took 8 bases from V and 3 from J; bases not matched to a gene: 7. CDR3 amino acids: CAISGGSLYEQYV. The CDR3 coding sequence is TGTGCCATCTCCGGGGGGAGTCTCTACGAGCAGTACGTC.

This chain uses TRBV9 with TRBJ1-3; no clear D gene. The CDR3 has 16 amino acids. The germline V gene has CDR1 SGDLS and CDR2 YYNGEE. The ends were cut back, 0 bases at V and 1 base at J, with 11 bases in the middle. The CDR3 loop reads CASSVATTASGNTIYF. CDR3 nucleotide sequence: TGTGCCAGCAGCGTAGCTACAACAGCGTCTGGAAACACCATATATTTT.

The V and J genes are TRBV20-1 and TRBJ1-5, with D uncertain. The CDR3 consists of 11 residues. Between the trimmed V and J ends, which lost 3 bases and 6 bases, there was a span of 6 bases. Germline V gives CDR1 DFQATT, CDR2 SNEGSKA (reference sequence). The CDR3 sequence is CSASEGQPQHF. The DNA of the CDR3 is TGCAGTGCTAGTGAGGGTCAGCCCCAGCATTTT.

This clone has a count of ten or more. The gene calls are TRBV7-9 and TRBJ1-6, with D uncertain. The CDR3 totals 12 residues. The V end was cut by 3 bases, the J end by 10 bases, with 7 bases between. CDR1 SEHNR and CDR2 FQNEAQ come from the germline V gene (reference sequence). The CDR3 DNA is TGTGCCAGCAGCTTGAAGGGCTCACCCCTCCACTTT. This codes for CASSLKGSPLHF.

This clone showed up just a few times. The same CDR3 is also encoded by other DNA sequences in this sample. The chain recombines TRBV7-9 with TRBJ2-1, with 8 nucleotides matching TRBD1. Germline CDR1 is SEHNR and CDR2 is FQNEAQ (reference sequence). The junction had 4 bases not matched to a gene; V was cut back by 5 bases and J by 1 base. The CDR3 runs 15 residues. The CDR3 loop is CASSIRQGSYNEQFF. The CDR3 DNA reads TGTGCCAGCAGCATTCGACAGGGGTCCTACAATGAGCAGTTCTTC.

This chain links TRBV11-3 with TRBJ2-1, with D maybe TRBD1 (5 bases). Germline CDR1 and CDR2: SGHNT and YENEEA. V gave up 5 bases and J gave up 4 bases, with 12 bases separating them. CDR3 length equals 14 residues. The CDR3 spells CASSDKTDYNEQFF. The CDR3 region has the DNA TGTGCCAGCAGCGACAAGACAGATTACAATGAGCAGTTCTTC. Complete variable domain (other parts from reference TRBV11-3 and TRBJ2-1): EAGVVQSPRYKIIEKKQPVAFWCNPISGHNTLYWYLQNLGQGPELLIRYENEEAVDDSQLPKDRFSAERLKGVDSTLKIQPAELGDSAVYLCASSDKTDYNEQFFGPGTRLTVL.

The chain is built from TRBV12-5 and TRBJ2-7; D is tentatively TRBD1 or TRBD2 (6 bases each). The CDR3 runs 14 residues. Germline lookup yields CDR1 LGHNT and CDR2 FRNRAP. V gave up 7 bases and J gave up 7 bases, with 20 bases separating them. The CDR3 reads CASAYPGGSREQYF. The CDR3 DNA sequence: TGTGCTAGTGCCTACCCCGGGGGCAGTAGAGAGCAGTACTTC.

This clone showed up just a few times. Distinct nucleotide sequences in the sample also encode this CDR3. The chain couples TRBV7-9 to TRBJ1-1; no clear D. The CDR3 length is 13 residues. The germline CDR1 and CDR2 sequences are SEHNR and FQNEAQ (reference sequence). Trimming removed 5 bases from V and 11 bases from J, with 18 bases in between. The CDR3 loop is CASSVKGGEWAFF. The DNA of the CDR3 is TGTGCCAGCAGCGTTAAGGGTGGGGAGTGGGCTTTCTTT.

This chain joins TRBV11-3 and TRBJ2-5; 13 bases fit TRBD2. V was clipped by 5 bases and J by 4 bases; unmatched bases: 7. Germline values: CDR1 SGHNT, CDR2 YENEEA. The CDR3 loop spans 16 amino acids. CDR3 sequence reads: CASSTRLAGGLETQYF. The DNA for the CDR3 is TGTGCCAGCAGCACACGACTAGCGGGAGGCTTAGAGACCCAGTACTTC.

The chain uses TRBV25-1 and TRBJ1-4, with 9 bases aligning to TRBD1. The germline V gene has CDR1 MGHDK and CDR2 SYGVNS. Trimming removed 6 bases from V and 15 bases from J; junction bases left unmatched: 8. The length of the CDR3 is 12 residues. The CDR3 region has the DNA TGTGCCAGCAGATCACAGGGGGCTGTAATGTTTTTT. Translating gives CASRSQGAVMFF. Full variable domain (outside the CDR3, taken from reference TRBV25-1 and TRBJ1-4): EADIYQTPRYLVIGTGKKITLECSQTMGHDKMYWYQQDPGMELHLIHYSYGVNSTEKGDLSSESTVSRIRTEHFPLTLESARPSHTSQYLCASRSQGAVMFFGSGTQLSVL.

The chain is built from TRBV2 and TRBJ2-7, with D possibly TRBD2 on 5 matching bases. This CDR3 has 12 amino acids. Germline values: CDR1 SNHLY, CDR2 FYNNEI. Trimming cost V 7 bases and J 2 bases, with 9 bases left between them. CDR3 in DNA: TGTGCCAGCACGGAGGTTGCCTACGAGCAGTACGTC. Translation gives CASTEVAYEQYV.

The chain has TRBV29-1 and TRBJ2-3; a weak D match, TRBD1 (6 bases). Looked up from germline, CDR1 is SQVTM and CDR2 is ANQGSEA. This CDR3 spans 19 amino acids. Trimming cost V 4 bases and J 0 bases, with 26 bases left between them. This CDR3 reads CSVGRGFQAEYTSTDTQYF. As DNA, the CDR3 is TGCAGCGTTGGTAGGGGGTTTCAGGCGGAATACACTAGCACAGATACGCAGTATTTT.

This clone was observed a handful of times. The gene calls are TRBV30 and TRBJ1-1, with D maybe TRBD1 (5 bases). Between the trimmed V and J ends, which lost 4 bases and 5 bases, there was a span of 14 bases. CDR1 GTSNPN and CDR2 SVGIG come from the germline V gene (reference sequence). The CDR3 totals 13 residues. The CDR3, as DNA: TGTGCCTGGAATCTACTAGGGGTTACTGAAGCTTTCTTT. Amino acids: CAWNLLGVTEAFF. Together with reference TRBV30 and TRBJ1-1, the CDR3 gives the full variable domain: SQTIHQWPATLVQPVGSPLSLECTVEGTSNPNLYWYRQAAGRGLQLLFYSVGIGQISSEVPQNLSASRPQDRQFILSSKKLLLSDSGFYLCAWNLLGVTEAFFGQGTRLTVV.

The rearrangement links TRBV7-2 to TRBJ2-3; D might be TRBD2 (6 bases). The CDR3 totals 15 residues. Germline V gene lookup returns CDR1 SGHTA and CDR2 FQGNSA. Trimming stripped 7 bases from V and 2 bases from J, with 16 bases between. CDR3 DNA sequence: TGTGCCAGCAACCCGGAGGGCCGGGCCACAGATACGCAGTATTTT. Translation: CASNPEGRATDTQYF.

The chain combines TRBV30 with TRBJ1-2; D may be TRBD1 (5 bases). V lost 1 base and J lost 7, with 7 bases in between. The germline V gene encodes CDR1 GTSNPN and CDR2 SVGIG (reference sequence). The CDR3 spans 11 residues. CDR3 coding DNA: TGTGCCTGGAGTGAAACAGGTGGCTACACCTTC. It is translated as CAWSETGGYTF. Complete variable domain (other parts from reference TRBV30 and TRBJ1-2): SQTIHQWPATLVQPVGSPLSLECTVEGTSNPNLYWYRQAAGRGLQLLFYSVGIGQISSEVPQNLSASRPQDRQFILSSKKLLLSDSGFYLCAWSETGGYTFGSGTRLTVV.

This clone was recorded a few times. The CDR3 DNA reads as TGTGCCAGCTCACCACTGACGGGCTCGAAAGAGACCCAGTACTTC. As protein: CASSPLTGSKETQYF. The rearrangement links TRBV18 to TRBJ2-5; D is uncertain. From germline, CDR1 is KGHSH and CDR2 LQKENI. V shed 1 base and J shed 3 bases, with 12 bases lying between them. This CDR3 region has 15 residues. The complete variable domain, with remaining parts taken from reference TRBV18 and TRBJ2-5, reads NAGVMQNPRHLVRRRGQEARLRCSPMKGHSHVYWYRQLPEEGLKFMVYLQKENIIDESGMPKERFSAEFPKEGPSILRIQQVVRGDSAAYFCASSPLTGSKETQYFGPGTRLLVL.

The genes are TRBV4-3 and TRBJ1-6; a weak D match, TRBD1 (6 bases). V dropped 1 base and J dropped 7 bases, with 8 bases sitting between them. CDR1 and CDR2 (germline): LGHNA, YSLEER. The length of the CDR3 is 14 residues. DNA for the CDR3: TGCGCCAGCAGCCAAGCAGGGGAAAATTCACCCCTCCACTTT. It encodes CASSQAGENSPLHF.

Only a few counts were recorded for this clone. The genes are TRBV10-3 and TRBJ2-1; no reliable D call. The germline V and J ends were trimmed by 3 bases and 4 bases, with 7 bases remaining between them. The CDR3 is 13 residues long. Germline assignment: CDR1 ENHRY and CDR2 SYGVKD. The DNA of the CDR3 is TGTGCCATCAGTGATGGGCCTTACAATGAGCAGTTCTTC. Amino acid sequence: CAISDGPYNEQFF.

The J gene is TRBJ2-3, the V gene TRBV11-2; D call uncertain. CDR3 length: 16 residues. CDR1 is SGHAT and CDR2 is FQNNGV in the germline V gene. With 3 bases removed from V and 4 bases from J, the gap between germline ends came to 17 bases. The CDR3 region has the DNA TGTGCCAGCAGCTTTTCATCTGATGGGGTAGCAGATACGCAGTATTTT. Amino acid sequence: CASSFSSDGVADTQYF.

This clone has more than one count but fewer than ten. In nucleotides, the CDR3 is TGTGCCAGCAGTTATCGAGGTACGCATGAGCAGTTCTTC. Protein: CASSYRGTHEQFF. The rearrangement joins TRBV6-6 to TRBJ2-1, with D unclear. Germline V gene sequence: CDR1 MNHNY, CDR2 SVGAGI (reference sequence). Trimming took 3 bases from V and 8 from J, leaving 11 bases between them. CDR3 size: 13 residues.

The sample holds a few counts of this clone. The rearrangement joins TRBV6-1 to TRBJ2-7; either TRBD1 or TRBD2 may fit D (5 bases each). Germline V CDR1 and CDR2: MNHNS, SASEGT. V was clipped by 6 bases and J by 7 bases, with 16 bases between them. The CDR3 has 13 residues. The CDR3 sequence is CASREIGTGEQYV. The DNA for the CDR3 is TGTGCCAGCAGAGAAATAGGGACGGGGGAGCAGTACGTC.

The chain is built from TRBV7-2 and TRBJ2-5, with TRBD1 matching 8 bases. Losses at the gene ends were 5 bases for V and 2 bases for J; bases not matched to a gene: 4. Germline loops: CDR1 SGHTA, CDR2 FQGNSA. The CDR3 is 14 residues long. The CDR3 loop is CASSMDRVQETQYF. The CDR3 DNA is TGTGCCAGCAGCATGGACAGGGTTCAAGAGACCCAGTACTTC.

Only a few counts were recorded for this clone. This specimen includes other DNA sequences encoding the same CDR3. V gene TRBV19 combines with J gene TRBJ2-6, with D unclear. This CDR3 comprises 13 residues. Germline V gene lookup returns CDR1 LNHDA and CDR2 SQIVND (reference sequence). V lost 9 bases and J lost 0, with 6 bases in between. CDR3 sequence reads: CASRLSGANVLTF. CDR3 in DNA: TGTGCCAGCCGGCTCTCTGGGGCCAACGTCCTGACTTTC.

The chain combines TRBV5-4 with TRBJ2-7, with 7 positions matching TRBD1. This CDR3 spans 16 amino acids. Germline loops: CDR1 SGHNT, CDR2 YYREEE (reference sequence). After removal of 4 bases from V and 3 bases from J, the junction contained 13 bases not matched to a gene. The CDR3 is CASSPRQGMGVYEQYF. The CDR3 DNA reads TGTGCCAGCAGCCCACGACAGGGAATGGGGGTCTACGAGCAGTACTTC.

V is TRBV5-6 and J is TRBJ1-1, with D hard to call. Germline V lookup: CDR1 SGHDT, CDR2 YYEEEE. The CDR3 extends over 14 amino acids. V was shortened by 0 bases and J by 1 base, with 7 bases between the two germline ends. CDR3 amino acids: CASSLVSRNTEAFF. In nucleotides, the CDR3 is TGTGCCAGCAGCTTGGTCTCAAGGAACACTGAAGCTTTCTTT. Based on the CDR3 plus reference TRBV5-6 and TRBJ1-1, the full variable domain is DAGVTQSPTHLIKTRGQQVTLRCSPKSGHDTVSWYQQALGQGPQFIFQYYEEEERQRGNFPDRFSGHQFPNYSSELNVNALLLGDSALYLCASSLVSRNTEAFFGQGTRLTVV.

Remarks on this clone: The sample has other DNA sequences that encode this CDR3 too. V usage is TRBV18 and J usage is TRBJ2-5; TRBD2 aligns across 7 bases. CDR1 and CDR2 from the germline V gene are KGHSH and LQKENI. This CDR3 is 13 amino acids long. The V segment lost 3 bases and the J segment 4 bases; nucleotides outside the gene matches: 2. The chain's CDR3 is CASSPGGRETQYF. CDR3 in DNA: TGTGCCAGCTCACCGGGCGGGAGAGAGACCCAGTACTTC.

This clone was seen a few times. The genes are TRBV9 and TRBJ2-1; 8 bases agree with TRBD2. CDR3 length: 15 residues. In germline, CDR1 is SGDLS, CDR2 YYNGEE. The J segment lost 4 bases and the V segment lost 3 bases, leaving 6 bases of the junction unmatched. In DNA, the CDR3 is TGTGCCAGCAGCGCTTCAGCGGGAGTTTACAATGAGCAGTTCTTC. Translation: CASSASAGVYNEQFF. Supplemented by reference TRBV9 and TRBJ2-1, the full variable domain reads DSGVTQTPKHLITATGQRVTLRCSPRSGDLSVYWYQQSLDQGLQFLIQYYNGEERAKGNILERFSAQQFPDLHSELNLSSLELGDSALYFCASSASAGVYNEQFFGPGTRLTVL.

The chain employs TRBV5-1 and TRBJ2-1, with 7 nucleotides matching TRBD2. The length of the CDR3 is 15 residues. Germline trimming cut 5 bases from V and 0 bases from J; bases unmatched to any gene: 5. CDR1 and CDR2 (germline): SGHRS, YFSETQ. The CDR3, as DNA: TGCGCCAGCAGAGCCGGGACTAACTCCTACAATGAGCAGTTCTTC. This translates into CASRAGTNSYNEQFF.

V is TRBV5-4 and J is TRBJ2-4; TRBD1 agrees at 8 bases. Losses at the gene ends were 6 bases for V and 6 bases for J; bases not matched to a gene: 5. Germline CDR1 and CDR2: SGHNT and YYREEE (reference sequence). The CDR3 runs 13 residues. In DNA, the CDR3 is TGTGCCAGCAAGGACAGGGATGGAAACATTCAGTACTTC. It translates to CASKDRDGNIQYF.

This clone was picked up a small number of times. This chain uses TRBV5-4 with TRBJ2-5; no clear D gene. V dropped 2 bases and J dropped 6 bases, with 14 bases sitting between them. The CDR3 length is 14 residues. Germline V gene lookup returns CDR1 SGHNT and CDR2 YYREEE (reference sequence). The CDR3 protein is CASSLPLGGQTQYF. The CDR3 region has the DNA TGTGCCAGCAGCTTACCTCTGGGCGGACAGACCCAGTACTTC.

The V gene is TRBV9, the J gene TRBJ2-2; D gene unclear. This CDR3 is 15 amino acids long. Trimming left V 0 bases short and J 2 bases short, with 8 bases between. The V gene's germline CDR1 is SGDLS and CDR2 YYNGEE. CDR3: CASSVVGRNTGELFF. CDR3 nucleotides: TGTGCCAGCAGCGTAGTGGGCAGAAACACCGGGGAGCTGTTTTTT.

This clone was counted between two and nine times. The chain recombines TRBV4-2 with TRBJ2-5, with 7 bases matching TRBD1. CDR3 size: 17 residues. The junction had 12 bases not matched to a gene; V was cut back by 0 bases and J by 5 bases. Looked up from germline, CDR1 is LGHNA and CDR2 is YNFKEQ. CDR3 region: CASSQDLGGHTGETQYF. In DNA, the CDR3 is TGTGCCAGCAGCCAAGATTTAGGGGGCCACACTGGGGAGACCCAGTACTTC.